A selection of T cell receptor beta chains follows, all from one sample in a study of beta chain features in type 1 diabetes. Sequencing was performed with immunoSEQ multiplex PCR; in TCRdb, only in-frame clones are kept and a portion is missing. In the table there are fewer than 350,000 clones, less than 20% of which are singletons. The sequenced sample consisted of naive CD4+ T cells from blood. Receptors originate from a woman between 18 and 29 years old in good health. Both conserved end residues are part of each CDR3. The D gene is left open where the match is weak. Not all rows give a size; the values are once, few, many and, for expanded clones, a class.

clone size	D gene	V gene	J gene	CDR3 length	CDR3 DNA	CDR3 protein
few	-	TRBV9	TRBJ2-7	14	TGTGCCAGCAGCGCTAATGTCGGAGGGTCCGAGCAGTACTTC	CASSANVGGSEQYF
-	TRBD2	TRBV7-9	TRBJ2-5	15	TGTGCCAGCAGCTTATCGGCTAGCGGGCGAGAGACCCAGTACTTC	CASSLSASGRETQYF
-	-	TRBV6-5	TRBJ1-2	15	TGTGCCAGCAGAAGCACCAGGGGATCTAACTATGGCTACACCTTC	CASRSTRGSNYGYTF
-	-	TRBV18	TRBJ1-2	17	TGTGCCAGCTCACCCACACGGGGTACAGGGAAAGGGTATGGCTACACCTTC	CASSPTRGTGKGYGYTF
few	-	TRBV10-3	TRBJ2-7	13	TGTGCCACGATGCCCAGGGTTGCCTACGAGCAGTACTTC	CATMPRVAYEQYF
few	-	TRBV13	TRBJ2-5	14	TGTGCCAGCAGCTCCTCTTGGGGGGAAGAGACCCAGTACTTC	CASSSSWGEETQYF
-	TRBD2	TRBV2	TRBJ2-7	13	TGTGCCAGCTGTAGCGGGGTTACCTACGAGCAGTACTTC	CASCSGVTYEQYF
-	-	TRBV7-2	TRBJ1-1	14	TGTGCCAGCGGTATGAGGCAGGGGAGCACTGAAGCTTTCTTT	CASGMRQGSTEAFF
few	-	TRBV30	TRBJ1-1	12	TGTGCCTGGAGGGGTGGGGGGACTGAAGCTTTCTTT	CAWRGGGTEAFF
few	-	TRBV29-1	TRBJ1-1	12	TGCAGCGCTCAGCCGACAGTTACCGAAGCTTTCTTT	CSAQPTVTEAFF